This T cell receptor beta chain came from a study of blood T cell repertoires in COVID-19. Background on the study: Specimens from acute and convalescent COVID-19 originated in the United States, Italy and Spain. T cells, B-cell-depleted T cells, or PBMCs supplied cDNA or gDNA.

Original methodology: Amplification of reference gene primers was used by the study to estimate nucleated cell counts. The repertoire was sequenced with immunoSEQ multiplex PCR; TCRdb's copy has only in-frame clones and lacks some. V and J calls and clone size come straight from that table; D and trimming were deduced from the DNA. The table has roughly 9,900 clones, roughly 72% seen once; the top ten hold approximately 37%. J lost 3 bases, V lost 3 bases, and 5 bases had no gene match. This CDR3 has 15 residues. Per germline, CDR1 SGHRS and CDR2 YFSETQ. Sequenced material: peripheral blood. V is TRBV5-1 and J is TRBJ1-2; 10 bases are shared with TRBD1. The sequence was collected from a human donor in a cohort sampled during active COVID-19. CDR3 region: CASSSGTGVDYGYTF. In DNA, the CDR3 is TGCGCCAGCAGCTCAGGGACAGGGGTCGACTATGGCTACACCTTC.